A single sample gave rise to the 7 T cell receptor beta chains below, sequenced in a study of CD8+ T cells in alopecia areata. Following RNA extraction, reverse transcription yielded cDNA that acted as the sequencing template. Produced via immunoSEQ multiplex PCR; TCRdb's table is partial and in-frame only. The repertoire includes more than 200,000 clones, roughly 69% of them detected once, and 0.95% to 1.5% sits in the top ten. The source was CD4+ T cells sorted from blood, collected at week 0. The receptors shown here come from a human donor with alopecia areata.

V and J are TRBV29-1 and TRBJ1-5; 7 bases map to TRBD1. The germline V gene has CDR1 SQVTM and CDR2 ANQGSEA. After removal of 5 bases from V and 5 bases from J, the junction contained 3 bases not matched to a gene. The CDR3 contains 12 residues. The CDR3 coding sequence is TGCAGCGTTCTAACAGGGGATCAGCCCCAGCATTTT. Translation gives CSVLTGDQPQHF.

The V call is TRBV19, the J call TRBJ1-5, with a possible D match to TRBD1 (5 bases). The CDR3 loop spans 14 amino acids. Deletions cut 6 bases from V and 9 bases from J, with 18 bases between. CDR1 is LNHDA, CDR2 SQIVND, per germline (reference sequence). The CDR3 DNA reads as TGTGCCAGTAGCGGGGGGACTTCAGGCGGGCCCCAGCATTTT. It is translated as CASSGGTSGGPQHF.

This clone was detected only once. V usage is TRBV2 and J usage is TRBJ2-3; TRBD1 matches 9 bases. V was pared by 3 bases and J by 7 bases, with 5 bases of the junction left unmatched. The CDR3 sequence is 14 residues long. The germline CDR1 and CDR2 sequences are SNHLY and FYNNEI. The DNA of the CDR3 is TGTGCCAGCAGTGAGGGACAGGGCTATAATACGCAGTATTTT. This translates into CASSEGQGYNTQYF.

This clone has a handful of counts. CDR3 sequence reads: CSVERGGAYTDTQYF. The CDR3 DNA sequence: TGCAGCGTTGAACGCGGGGGCGCTTACACAGATACGCAGTATTTT. The J gene is TRBJ2-3, the V gene TRBV29-1, with TRBD2 as a possible D gene (7 bases). Germline V CDR1 and CDR2: SQVTM, ANQGSEA. The CDR3 loop spans 15 amino acids. V was trimmed by 2 bases and J by 2 bases, leaving 14 bases between them.

This clone was detected only a few times. This chain joins TRBV4-3 and TRBJ2-1; D possibly corresponds to TRBD2 (5 bases). V dropped 3 bases and J dropped 2 bases, with 11 bases sitting between them. CDR3 length equals 15 residues. Germline CDR1 is LGHNA and CDR2 is YSLEER. The CDR3 protein is CASSQETTTYNEQFF. CDR3 coding DNA: TGCGCCAGCAGCCAGGAGACTACAACCTACAATGAGCAGTTCTTC.

The chain carries TRBV7-9 and TRBJ1-1, with a possible D match to TRBD1 (6 bases). The V and J ends lost 7 bases and 5 bases respectively, with 14 bases between them. Germline loops: CDR1 SEHNR, CDR2 FQNEAQ (reference sequence). The CDR3 loop spans 13 amino acids. As DNA, the CDR3 is TGTGCCAGCAATGCCGTAACAGGGACTGAAGCTTTCTTT. It codes for CASNAVTGTEAFF.

V and J are TRBV29-1 and TRBJ2-7, with D possibly being TRBD1 or TRBD2 (5 bases each). This CDR3 is 13 amino acids long. Between the trimmed V and J ends, which lost 5 bases and 0 bases, there was a span of 11 bases. Germline CDR1 and CDR2: SQVTM and ANQGSEA. The CDR3, as DNA: TGCAGCGTTAGAACGGGGACCTCCTACGAGCAGTACTTC. It translates to CSVRTGTSYEQYF.